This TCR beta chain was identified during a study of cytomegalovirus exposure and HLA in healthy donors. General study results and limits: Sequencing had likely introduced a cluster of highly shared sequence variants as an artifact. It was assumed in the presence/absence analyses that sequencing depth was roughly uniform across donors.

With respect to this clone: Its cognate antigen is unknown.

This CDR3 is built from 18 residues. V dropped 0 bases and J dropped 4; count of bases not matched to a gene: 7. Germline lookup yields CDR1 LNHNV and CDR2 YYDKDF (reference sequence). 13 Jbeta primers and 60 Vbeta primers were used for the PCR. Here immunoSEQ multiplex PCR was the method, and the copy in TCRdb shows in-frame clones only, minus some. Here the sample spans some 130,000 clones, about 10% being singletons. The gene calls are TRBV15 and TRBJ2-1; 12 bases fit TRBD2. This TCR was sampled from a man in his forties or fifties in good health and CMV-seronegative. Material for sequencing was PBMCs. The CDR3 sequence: CATSRDQSLAGGYNEQFF. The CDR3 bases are TGTGCCACCAGCAGAGATCAGTCGCTAGCGGGGGGGTACAATGAGCAGTTCTTC. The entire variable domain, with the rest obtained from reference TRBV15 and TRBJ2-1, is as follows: DAMVIQNPRYQVTQFGKPVTLSCSQTLNHNVMYWYQQKSSQAPKLLFHYYDKDFNNEADTPDNFQSRRPNTSFCFLDIRSPGLGDTAMYLCATSRDQSLAGGYNEQFFGPGTRLTVL.